This T cell receptor (beta chain) was sequenced in a study of blood T cells in healthy people across ages. This CDR3 spans 13 amino acids. Trimming took off 6 bases at V and 0 bases at J, with 8 bases between the two ends. This clonotype came up many times. The antigen remains undetermined. A second PCR of 7 to 11 cycles used a sample-barcoded 5' primer and a J-beta primer mix. TCRdb re-analysed the 5' RACE reads in MiXCR, keeping a single row per CDR3 protein. Found here are around 900,000 distinct CDR3 sequences, 29% of them singletons; the top ten hold about 18%. Whole-study findings and limits: Unsorted PBMCs prevented conclusive naive versus antigen-experienced comparison.

The rearrangement joins TRBV12-3 or TRBV12-4 to TRBJ2-5; D gene ambiguous. This receptor was obtained from a woman of 80 years or more in good health. Sequencing used blood. CDR3 DNA sequence: TGTGCCAGCAGGCGACGGGACCAAGAGACCCAGTACTTC. Protein: CASRRRDQETQYF.